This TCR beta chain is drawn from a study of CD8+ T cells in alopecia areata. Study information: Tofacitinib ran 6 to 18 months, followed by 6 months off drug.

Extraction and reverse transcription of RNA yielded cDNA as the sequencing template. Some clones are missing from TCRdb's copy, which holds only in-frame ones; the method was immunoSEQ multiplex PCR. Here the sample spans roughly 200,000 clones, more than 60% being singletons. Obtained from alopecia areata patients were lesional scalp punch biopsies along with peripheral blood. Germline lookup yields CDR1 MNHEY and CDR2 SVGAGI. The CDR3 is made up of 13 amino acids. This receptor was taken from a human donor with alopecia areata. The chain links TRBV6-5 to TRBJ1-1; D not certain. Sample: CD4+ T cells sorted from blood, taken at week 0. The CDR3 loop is CATQTPGNALAFF. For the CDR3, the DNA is TGTGCGACCCAGACACCGGGGAATGCGTTGGCTTTCTTT.